A single sample gave rise to the 7 T cell receptor beta chains below, sequenced in a study of shared clonotypes between healthy human individuals. TCRdb's table, derived via immunoSEQ multiplex PCR, lists solely in-frame clones and lacks some. The data show 2 million or so clones, less than 95% seen once. Terminally differentiated effector memory CD45RA+ cells were excluded by CCR7 positive selection of CD45RO-negative cells. Sequenced sample: naive CD8+ T cells sorted from blood. The receptor set was obtained from a man aged 18 to 29 in good health.

This clone came up once. This chain links TRBV29-1 with TRBJ2-1, with D perhaps TRBD2 (6 bases). Trimming took 3 bases from V and 2 from J, leaving 8 bases between them. The CDR3 has 13 residues. Germline V CDR1 and CDR2: SQVTM, ANQGSEA. CDR3 in DNA: TGCAGCGTTGAGGGGGGAGCCTACAATGAGCAGTTCTTC. It translates to CSVEGGAYNEQFF.

V and J are TRBV11-3 and TRBJ2-1, with a tentative D call TRBD1 (5 bases). V was shortened by 4 bases and J by 3 bases, with 7 bases between the two germline ends. Germline loops: CDR1 SGHNT, CDR2 YENEEA. The CDR3 runs to 13 residues. CDR3 bases: TGTGCCAGCAGCTCAGGGATCTACAATGAGCAGTTCTTC. Translated: CASSSGIYNEQFF.

The chain joins TRBV7-9 to TRBJ2-1; TRBD1 matches at 7 bases. The CDR3 loop spans 18 amino acids. V lost 5 bases to trimming and J lost 1 base; unmatched junction nucleotides: 14. Germline CDR1 SEHNR, CDR2 FQNEAQ (reference sequence). The CDR3 DNA follows: TGTGCCAGCAGCACTGAGGTCACCGGGACAGAGTCCTACAATGAGCAGTTCTTC. Translated, it gives CASSTEVTGTESYNEQFF.

The rearrangement joins TRBV9 to TRBJ2-3, with TRBD1 identical over 7 bases. The J segment lost 5 bases and the V segment lost 2 bases, leaving 8 bases of the junction unmatched. Looked up from germline, CDR1 is SGDLS and CDR2 is YYNGEE. This CDR3 contains 15 residues. CDR3 DNA sequence: TGTGCCAGCAGCGTGGCAGGGGGTTGGGGAGATACGCAGTATTTT. Protein: CASSVAGGWGDTQYF.

The chain combines TRBV19 with TRBJ1-1; D remains unclear. This CDR3 contains 13 residues. With 5 bases removed from V and 3 bases from J, the gap between germline ends came to 10 bases. Germline V lookup: CDR1 LNHDA, CDR2 SQIVND (reference sequence). The CDR3 reads CASSPQSHTEAFF. The DNA of the CDR3 is TGTGCCAGTAGTCCCCAGAGCCACACTGAAGCTTTCTTT.

V gene TRBV6-6 combines with J gene TRBJ1-2; D may be TRBD1 (5 bases). In germline, CDR1 is MNHNY, CDR2 SVGAGI (reference sequence). CDR3 length equals 13 residues. The germline V and J ends were trimmed by 7 bases and 2 bases, with 11 bases remaining between them. This CDR3 reads CASNLQVNYGYTF. For the CDR3, the DNA is TGTGCCAGCAATTTACAGGTCAACTATGGCTACACCTTC.

This chain connects TRBV5-6 to TRBJ2-5; tentatively, D is TRBD1 (6 bases). Germline CDR1 is SGHDT and CDR2 is YYEEEE. The CDR3 has 15 residues. V lost 6 bases and J 3 bases, leaving 18 bases between the germline ends. The CDR3 is CASKRQDGSEETQYF. CDR3 coding DNA: TGTGCCAGCAAGAGACAGGATGGTTCGGAAGAGACCCAGTACTTC.